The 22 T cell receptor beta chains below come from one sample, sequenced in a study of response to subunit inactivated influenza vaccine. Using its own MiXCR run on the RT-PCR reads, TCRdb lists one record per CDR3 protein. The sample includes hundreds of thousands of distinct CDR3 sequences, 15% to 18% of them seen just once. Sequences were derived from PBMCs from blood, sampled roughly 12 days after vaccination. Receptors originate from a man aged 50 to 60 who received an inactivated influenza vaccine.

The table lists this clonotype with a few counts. The CDR3, as DNA: TGTGCCAGCAGTCGTTTGGGAACTCCCGGAGATACGCAGTATTTT. This encodes CASSRLGTPGDTQYF. This rearrangement joins TRBV6-4 to TRBJ2-3; D is unclear. The CDR3 contains 15 residues. Trimming removed 5 bases at V and 5 bases at J, with 17 bases between. Germline V gene data show CDR1 as MRHNA and CDR2 as SNTAGT.

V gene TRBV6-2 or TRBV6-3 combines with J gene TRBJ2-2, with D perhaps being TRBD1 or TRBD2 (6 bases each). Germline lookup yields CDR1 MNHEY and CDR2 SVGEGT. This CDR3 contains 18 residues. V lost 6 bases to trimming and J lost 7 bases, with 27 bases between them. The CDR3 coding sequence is TGTGCCAGCAGACCCAACGGAATTCCCACAGGGAGGAACGGGGAGCTGTTTTTT. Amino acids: CASRPNGIPTGRNGELFF.

DNA for the CDR3: TGTGCCAGCAGTTTACGGCGGGTATCGAGCTCCTACAATGAGCAGTTCTTC. Residues: CASSLRRVSSSYNEQFF. The chain joins TRBV28 to TRBJ2-1; possible D gene TRBD2, 5 bases. Germline values: CDR1 MDHEN, CDR2 SYDVKM. Trimming left V 2 bases short and J 0 bases short, with 14 bases between. CDR3 size: 17 residues.

The CDR3 is CASSSLITGTAYGYTF. The CDR3 bases are TGTGCCAGCAGCTCACTAATAACCGGGACAGCTTATGGCTACACCTTC. This chain uses TRBV7-8 with TRBJ1-2, with 7 nucleotides matching TRBD1. The CDR3 is 16 residues long. The junction had 13 bases not matched to a gene; V was cut back by 4 bases and J by 5 bases. Germline V gene sequence: CDR1 SGHVS, CDR2 FQNEAQ.

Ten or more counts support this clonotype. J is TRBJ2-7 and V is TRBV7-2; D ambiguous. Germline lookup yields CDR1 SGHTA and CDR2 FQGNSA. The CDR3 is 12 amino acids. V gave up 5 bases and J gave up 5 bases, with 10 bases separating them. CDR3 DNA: TGTGCCAGCAGCCTTTATTCGCACGAGCAGTACTTC. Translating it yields CASSLYSHEQYF.

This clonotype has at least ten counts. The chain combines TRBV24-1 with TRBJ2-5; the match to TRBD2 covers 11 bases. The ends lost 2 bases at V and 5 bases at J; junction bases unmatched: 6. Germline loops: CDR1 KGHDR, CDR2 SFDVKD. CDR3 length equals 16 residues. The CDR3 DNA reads TGTGCCACCAGTGATTCTCGGACTAGCGGGTCGGAGACCCAGTACTTC. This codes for CATSDSRTSGSETQYF.

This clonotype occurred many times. The CDR3: CATSIVSTGRTGELFF. The CDR3 DNA is TGTGCCACCAGCATAGTATCGACAGGGCGCACCGGGGAGCTGTTTTTT. This rearrangement joins TRBV15 to TRBJ2-2, with 7 bases matching TRBD1. After removal of 4 bases from V and 4 bases from J, the junction contained 9 bases not matched to a gene. CDR3 size: 16 residues. Germline CDR1 and CDR2: LNHNV and YYDKDF (reference sequence).

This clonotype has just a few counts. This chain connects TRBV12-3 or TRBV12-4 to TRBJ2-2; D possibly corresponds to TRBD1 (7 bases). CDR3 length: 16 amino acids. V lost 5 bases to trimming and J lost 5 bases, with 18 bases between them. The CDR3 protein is CASSPQGGWVTGELFF. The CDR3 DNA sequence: TGTGCCAGCAGTCCCCAGGGGGGCTGGGTTACCGGGGAGCTGTTTTTT.

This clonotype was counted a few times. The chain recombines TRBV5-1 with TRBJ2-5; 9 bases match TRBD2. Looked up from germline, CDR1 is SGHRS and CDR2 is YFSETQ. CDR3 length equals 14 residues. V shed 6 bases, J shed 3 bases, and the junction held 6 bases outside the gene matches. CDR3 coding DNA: TGCGCCAGCAATAAGCGGGGGGAGAAAGAGACCCAGTACTTC. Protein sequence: CASNKRGEKETQYF.

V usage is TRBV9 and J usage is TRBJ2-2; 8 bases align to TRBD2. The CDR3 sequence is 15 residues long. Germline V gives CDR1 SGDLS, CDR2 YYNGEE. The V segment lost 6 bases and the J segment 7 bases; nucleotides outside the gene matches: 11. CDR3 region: CASTQRSGRDGELFF. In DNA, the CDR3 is TGTGCCAGCACCCAGCGGAGCGGGAGAGACGGGGAGCTGTTTTTT.

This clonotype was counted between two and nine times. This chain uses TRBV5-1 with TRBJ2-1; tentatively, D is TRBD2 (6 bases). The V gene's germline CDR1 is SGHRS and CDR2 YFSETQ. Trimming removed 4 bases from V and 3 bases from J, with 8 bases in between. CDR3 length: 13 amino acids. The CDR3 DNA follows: TGCGCCAGCAGCGCGGACTACTACAATGAGCAGTTCTTC. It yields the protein CASSADYYNEQFF.

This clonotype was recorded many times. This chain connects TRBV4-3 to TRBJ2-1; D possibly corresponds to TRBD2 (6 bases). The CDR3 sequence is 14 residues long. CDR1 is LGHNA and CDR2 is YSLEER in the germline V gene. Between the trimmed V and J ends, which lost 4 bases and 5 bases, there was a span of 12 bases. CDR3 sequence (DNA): TGCGCCAGCAGCCCAGGAGGGGCCCACAATGAGCAGTTCTTC. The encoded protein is CASSPGGAHNEQFF.

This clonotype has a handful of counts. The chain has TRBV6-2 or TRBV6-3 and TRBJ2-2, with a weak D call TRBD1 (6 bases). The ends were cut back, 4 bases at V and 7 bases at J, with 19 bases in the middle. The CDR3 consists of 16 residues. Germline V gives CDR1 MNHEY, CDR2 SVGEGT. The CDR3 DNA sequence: TGTGCCAGCAGTTTGACAGGAGACTCCCCCTTCGGGGAGCTGTTTTTT. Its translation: CASSLTGDSPFGELFF.

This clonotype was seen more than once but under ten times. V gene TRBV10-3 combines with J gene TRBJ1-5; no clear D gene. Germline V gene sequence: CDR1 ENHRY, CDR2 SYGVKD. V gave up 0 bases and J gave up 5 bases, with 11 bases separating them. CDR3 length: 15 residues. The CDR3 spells CAISESAGKDQPQHF. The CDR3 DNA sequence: TGTGCCATCAGTGAGTCGGCTGGGAAGGATCAGCCCCAGCATTTT.

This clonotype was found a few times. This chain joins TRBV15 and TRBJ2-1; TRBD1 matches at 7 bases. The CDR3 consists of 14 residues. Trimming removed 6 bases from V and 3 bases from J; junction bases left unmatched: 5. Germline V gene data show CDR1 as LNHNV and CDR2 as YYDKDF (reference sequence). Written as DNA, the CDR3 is TGTGCCACCAGTCAGTACAGGGGCTACAATGAGCAGTTCTTC. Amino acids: CATSQYRGYNEQFF.

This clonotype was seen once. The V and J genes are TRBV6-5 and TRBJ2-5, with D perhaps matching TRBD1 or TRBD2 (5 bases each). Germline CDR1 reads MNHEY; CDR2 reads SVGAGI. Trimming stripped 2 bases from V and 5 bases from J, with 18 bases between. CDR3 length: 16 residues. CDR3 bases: TGTGCCAGCAGTTACACCTCCTTAGGGGCGGGTGAGACCCAGTACTTC. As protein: CASSYTSLGAGETQYF.

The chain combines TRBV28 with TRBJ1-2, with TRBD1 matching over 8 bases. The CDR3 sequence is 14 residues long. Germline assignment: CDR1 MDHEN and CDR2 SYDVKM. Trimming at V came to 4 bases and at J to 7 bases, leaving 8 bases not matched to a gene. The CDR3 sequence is CASSSGGAPRGYTF. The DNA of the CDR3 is TGTGCCAGCAGTTCAGGGGGCGCCCCCCGTGGCTACACCTTC.

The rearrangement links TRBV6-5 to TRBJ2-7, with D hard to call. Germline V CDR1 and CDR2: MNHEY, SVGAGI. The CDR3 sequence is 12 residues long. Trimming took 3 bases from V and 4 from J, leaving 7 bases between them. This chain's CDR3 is CASSYSWYEQYF. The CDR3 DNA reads TGTGCCAGCAGTTATTCATGGTACGAGCAGTACTTC.

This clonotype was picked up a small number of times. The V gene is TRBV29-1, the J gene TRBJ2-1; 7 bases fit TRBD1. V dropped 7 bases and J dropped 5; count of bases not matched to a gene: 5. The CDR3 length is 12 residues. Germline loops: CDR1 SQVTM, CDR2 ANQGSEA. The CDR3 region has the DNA TGCAGCGGGGGACAGCCAGACAATGAGCAGTTCTTC. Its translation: CSGGQPDNEQFF.

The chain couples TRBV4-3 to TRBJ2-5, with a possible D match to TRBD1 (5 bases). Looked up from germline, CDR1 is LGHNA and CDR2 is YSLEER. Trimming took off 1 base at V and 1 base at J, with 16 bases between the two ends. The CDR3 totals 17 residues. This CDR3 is CASSQGLLDTFQETQYF. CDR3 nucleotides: TGCGCCAGCAGCCAAGGTCTCCTGGACACATTCCAAGAGACCCAGTACTTC.

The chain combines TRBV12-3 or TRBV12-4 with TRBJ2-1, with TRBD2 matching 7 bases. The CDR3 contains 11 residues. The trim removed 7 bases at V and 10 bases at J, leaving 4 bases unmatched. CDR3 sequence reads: CASTLGGEQFF. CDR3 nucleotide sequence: TGTGCCAGCACCTTGGGGGGGGAGCAGTTCTTC.

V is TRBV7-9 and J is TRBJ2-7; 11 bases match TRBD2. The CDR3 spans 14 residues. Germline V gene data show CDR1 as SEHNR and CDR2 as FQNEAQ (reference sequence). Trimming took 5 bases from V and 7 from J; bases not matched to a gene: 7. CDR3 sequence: CASSILAGAREQYF. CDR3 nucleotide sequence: TGTGCCAGCAGCATACTAGCGGGGGCGAGGGAGCAGTACTTC.